The source of this T cell receptor beta chain is a study of blood T cell repertoires in COVID-19. CDR3 length equals 14 residues. The V gene end was trimmed by 8 bases and the J gene end by 3 bases; junction bases not matched to a gene: 7. Germline V gene sequence: CDR1 MNHEY, CDR2 SVGAGI. Data came from immunoSEQ multiplex PCR; TCRdb stores just in-frame clones and leaves some out. The table includes some 130,000 clones, more than 75% detected once. The participants were between about 18 and 89 years old and came from 24 US areas. Before being deemed recovered, Cohort 3 donors had two negative PCRs, clearance, or symptom resolution.

The sample taken for sequencing was PBMCs or T cells enriched from blood (not recorded which). This chain links TRBV6-5 with TRBJ1-5, with 7 bases that match TRBD1. This TCR was recovered from a woman in her forties or fifties who had recovered from COVID-19. For the CDR3, the DNA is TGTGCCAGCCACCCGGGACAGCTCAATCAGCCCCAGCATTTT. Translating it yields CASHPGQLNQPQHF.